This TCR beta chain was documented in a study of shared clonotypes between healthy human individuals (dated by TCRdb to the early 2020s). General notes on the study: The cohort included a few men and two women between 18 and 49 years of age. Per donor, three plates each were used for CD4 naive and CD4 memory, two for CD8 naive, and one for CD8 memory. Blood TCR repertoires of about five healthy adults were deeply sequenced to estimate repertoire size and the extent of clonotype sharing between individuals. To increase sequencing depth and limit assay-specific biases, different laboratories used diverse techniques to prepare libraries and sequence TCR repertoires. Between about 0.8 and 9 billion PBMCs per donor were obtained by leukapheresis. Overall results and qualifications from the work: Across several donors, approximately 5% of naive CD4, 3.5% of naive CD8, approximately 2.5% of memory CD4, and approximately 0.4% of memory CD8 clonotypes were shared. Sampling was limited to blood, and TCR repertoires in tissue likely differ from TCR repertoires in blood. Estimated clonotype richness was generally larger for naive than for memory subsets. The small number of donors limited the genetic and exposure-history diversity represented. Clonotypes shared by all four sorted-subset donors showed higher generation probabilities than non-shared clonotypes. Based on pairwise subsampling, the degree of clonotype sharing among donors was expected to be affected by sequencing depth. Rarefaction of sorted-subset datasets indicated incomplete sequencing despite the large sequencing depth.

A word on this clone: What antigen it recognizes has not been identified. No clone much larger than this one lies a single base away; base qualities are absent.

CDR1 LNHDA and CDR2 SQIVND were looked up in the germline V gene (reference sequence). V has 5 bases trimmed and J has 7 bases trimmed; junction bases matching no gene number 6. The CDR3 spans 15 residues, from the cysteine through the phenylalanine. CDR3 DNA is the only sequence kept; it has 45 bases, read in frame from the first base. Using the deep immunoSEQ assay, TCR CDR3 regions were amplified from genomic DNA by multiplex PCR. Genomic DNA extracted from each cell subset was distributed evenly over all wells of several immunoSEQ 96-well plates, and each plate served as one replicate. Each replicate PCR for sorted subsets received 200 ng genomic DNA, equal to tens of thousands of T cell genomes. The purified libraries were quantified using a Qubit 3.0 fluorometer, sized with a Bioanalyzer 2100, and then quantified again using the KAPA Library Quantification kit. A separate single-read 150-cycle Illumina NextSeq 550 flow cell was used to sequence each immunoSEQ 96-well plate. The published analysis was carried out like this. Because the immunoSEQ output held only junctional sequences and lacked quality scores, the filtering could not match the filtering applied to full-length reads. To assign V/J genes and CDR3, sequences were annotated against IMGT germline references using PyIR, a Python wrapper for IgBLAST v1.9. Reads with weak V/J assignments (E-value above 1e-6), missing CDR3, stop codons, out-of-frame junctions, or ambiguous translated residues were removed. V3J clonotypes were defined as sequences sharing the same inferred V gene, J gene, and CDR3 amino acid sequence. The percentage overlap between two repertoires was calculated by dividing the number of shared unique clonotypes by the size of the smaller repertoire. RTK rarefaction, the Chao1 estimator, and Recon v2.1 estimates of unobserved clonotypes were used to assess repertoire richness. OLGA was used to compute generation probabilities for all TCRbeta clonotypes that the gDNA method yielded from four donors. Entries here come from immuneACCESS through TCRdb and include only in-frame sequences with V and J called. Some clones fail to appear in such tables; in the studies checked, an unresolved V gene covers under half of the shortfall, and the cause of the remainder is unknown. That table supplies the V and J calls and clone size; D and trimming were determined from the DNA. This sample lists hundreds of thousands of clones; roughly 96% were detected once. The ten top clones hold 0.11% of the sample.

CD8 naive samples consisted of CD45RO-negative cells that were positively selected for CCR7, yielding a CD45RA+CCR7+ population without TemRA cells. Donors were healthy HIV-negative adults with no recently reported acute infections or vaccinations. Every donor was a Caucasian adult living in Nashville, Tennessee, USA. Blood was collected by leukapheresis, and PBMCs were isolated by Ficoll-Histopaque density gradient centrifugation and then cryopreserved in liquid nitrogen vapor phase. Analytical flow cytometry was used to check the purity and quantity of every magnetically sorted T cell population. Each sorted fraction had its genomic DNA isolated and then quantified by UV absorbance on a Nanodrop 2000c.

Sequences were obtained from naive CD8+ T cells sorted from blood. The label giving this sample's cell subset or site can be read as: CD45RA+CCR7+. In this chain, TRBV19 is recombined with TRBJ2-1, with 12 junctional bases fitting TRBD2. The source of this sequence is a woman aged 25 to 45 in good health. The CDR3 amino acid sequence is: CASSLLAGGRNEQFF. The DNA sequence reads TGTGCCAGTAGTTTACTAGCGGGAGGAAGGAATGAGCAGTTCTTC.